Listed below are T cell receptor beta chains from one sample, sequenced in a study of shared clonotypes between healthy human individuals. TCRdb's table, derived via immunoSEQ multiplex PCR, lists solely in-frame clones and lacks some. The repertoire holds roughly 2.1 million clones, with about 93% as singletons. Input material: naive CD8+ T cells from PBMCs. These TCRs come from a man in his late teens or twenties in good health. Some clones in this sample may be carry-over from other donors' samples. CDR3s include the opening cysteine and the closing phenylalanine or tryptophan. A D gene is named only where the DNA matches it firmly. Rows give clone size only sometimes, using once, few, many, or a class for an expanded clone.

len	d_gene	j_gene	abundance	v_gene	CDR3aa	CDR3nt
14	NA	TRBJ2-1	NA	TRBV27	CASSLRFSYNEQFF	TGTGCCAGCAGTTTGCGGTTTTCCTACAATGAGCAGTTCTTC
15	TRBD1	TRBJ2-7	NA	TRBV5-4	CASSPRGQGRDEQYF	TGTGCCAGCAGCCCCCGAGGACAGGGCAGGGACGAGCAGTACTTC
14	TRBD2	TRBJ2-2	once	TRBV27	CASSGLAGGGELFF	TGTGCCAGCTCGGGACTAGCGGGAGGTGGGGAGCTGTTTTTT
15	NA	TRBJ1-2	NA	TRBV5-1	CASSPGTFANYGYTF	TGCGCCAGCAGCCCAGGGACGTTCGCTAACTATGGCTACACCTTC
15	NA	TRBJ2-4	NA	TRBV7-9	CASSPEATAKNIQYF	TGTGCCAGCAGCCCGGAGGCGACCGCCAAAAACATTCAGTACTTC
16	TRBD1	TRBJ2-3	NA	TRBV27	CASRRGQAVFTDTQYF	TGTGCCAGCAGGCGCGGACAGGCTGTATTCACAGATACGCAGTATTTT
18	NA	TRBJ1-1	NA	TRBV27	CASSLASDRPGWDTEAFF	TGTGCCAGCAGTTTGGCCTCAGACAGGCCCGGATGGGACACTGAAGCTTTCTTT
15	TRBD2	TRBJ2-7	NA	TRBV7-9	CASSHFSGSPYEQYF	TGTGCCAGCAGCCATTTTAGCGGGAGCCCCTACGAGCAGTACTTC
15	TRBD1	TRBJ2-2	NA	TRBV5-1	CASSFPGQGAGELFF	TGCGCCAGCAGCTTCCCGGGACAGGGGGCCGGGGAGCTGTTTTTT
15	NA	TRBJ1-1	NA	TRBV5-4	CASSIRGVGDTEAFF	TGTGCCAGCAGCATAAGGGGGGTCGGCGACACTGAAGCTTTCTTT
14	NA	TRBJ1-2	NA	TRBV27	CASSSIGGTAGYTF	TGTGCCAGCAGTTCGATCGGAGGGACCGCCGGCTACACCTTC
13	NA	TRBJ2-2	once	TRBV9	CASSLPITGELFF	TGTGCCAGCAGCCTACCGATTACCGGGGAGCTGTTTTTT
15	TRBD1	TRBJ2-5	NA	TRBV9	CASSTTGGLGETQYF	TGTGCCAGCAGCACCACAGGGGGTCTAGGAGAGACCCAGTACTTC
14	TRBD2	TRBJ2-2	NA	TRBV9	CASSALAGPGELFF	TGTGCCAGCAGCGCATTAGCGGGACCCGGGGAGCTGTTTTTT
16	NA	TRBJ1-5	NA	TRBV10-2	CASSLGSEYSNQPQHF	TGCGCCAGCAGTTTAGGGTCAGAATATAGCAATCAGCCCCAGCATTTT
14	TRBD1	TRBJ1-1	NA	TRBV5-1	CASSAQGARTEAFF	TGCGCCAGCAGCGCTCAGGGGGCGCGGACTGAAGCTTTCTTT
16	TRBD2	TRBJ2-1	NA	TRBV6-1	CASSEALPAGGGEQFF	TGTGCCAGCAGTGAAGCGCTTCCGGCGGGAGGGGGGGAGCAGTTCTTC
13	NA	TRBJ1-2	NA	TRBV19	CASSIAGNYGYTF	TGTGCCAGTAGTATAGCAGGGAACTATGGCTACACCTTC
15	TRBD1	TRBJ2-5	NA	TRBV15	CATSRVDRVQETQYF	TGTGCCACCAGCAGGGTTGACAGGGTTCAAGAGACCCAGTACTTC
13	NA	TRBJ1-1	once	TRBV7-2	CASSPIGNTEAFF	TGTGCCAGCAGCCCTATAGGGAACACTGAAGCTTTCTTT
17	NA	TRBJ2-3	NA	TRBV14	CASSQLTGFSFEDTQYF	TGTGCCAGCAGCCAACTTACAGGGTTTAGTTTTGAAGATACGCAGTATTTT
12	NA	TRBJ2-7	NA	TRBV14	CASSPSSYEQYF	TGTGCCAGCAGCCCAAGCTCCTACGAGCAGTACTTC
15	NA	TRBJ2-7	NA	TRBV4-3	CASSQEGTSSYEQYF	TGCGCCAGCAGCCAAGAGGGGACATCCTCCTACGAGCAGTACTTC
16	TRBD1	TRBJ2-5	NA	TRBV13	CASSHPQGAELETQYF	TGTGCCAGCAGTCACCCACAGGGGGCTGAGTTGGAGACCCAGTACTTC
12	NA	TRBJ2-7	NA	TRBV5-4	CASSLARDEQYF	TGTGCCAGCAGCTTGGCCAGGGACGAGCAGTACTTC
14	TRBD1	TRBJ1-1	NA	TRBV19	CASSIGQGVAEAFF	TGTGCCAGTAGTATAGGCCAGGGGGTCGCTGAAGCTTTCTTT
13	NA	TRBJ2-7	NA	TRBV11-2	CASSLSFSYEQYF	TGTGCCAGCAGCTTATCCTTCTCCTACGAGCAGTACTTC
15	TRBD1	TRBJ2-7	NA	TRBV4-1	CASSPLLRGRREQYF	TGCGCCAGCAGCCCTCTCTTGAGGGGGCGACGCGAGCAGTACTTC
17	TRBD2	TRBJ2-7	NA	TRBV5-6	CASSLGVAGGHTYEQYF	TGTGCCAGCAGCTTGGGGGTAGCGGGAGGTCACACCTACGAGCAGTACTTC
14	NA	TRBJ1-1	NA	TRBV6-4	CASRRTEKNTEAFF	TGTGCCAGCAGGCGGACGGAGAAGAACACTGAAGCTTTCTTT
15	TRBD1	TRBJ1-4	NA	TRBV4-2	CASSRRDSNNEKLFF	TGTGCCAGCAGCCGACGGGACAGCAATAATGAAAAACTGTTTTTT